Here is one TCR beta chain with its context. As yet, its antigen is unknown. Measured with immunoSEQ multiplex PCR; TCRdb has only the in-frame clones, and not every one. The sample holds more than 95,000 clones, approximately 94% seen once. The entry originates in a study of OX40 agonist ivuxolimab in advanced cancers. Study summary: Patients with hepatocellular carcinoma, melanoma, renal cell or head and neck cancer made up the dose-escalation patients. Among those enrolled, mean age was about 58 years (range roughly 23 to 79) and about 79% were male. Antecedent anti-PD-1, anti-PD-L1 or anti-CTLA-4 therapy was permissible, with roughly 36% having received some.

This CDR3 has 14 residues. Germline loops: CDR1 LNHNV, CDR2 YYDKDF (reference sequence). Trimming shortened V by 0 bases and J by 0 bases, and 5 bases separated the two germline ends. General study points: At 0.1 to 3.0 mg/kg and by week 6, clonal expansion occurred in CD4+ and CD8+ blood T cells.

V and J are TRBV15 and TRBJ1-1; D call uncertain. The sequence was collected from an adult with an advanced solid tumor such as melanoma, head and neck, liver or kidney cancer. The sample here was CD4+ or CD8+ T cells sorted from blood, taken in a trial of the OX40 agonist ivuxolimab. The CDR3 loop is CATSRDGLNTEAFF. CDR3 DNA sequence: TGTGCCACCAGCAGAGACGGCTTGAACACTGAAGCTTTCTTT.